A single sample gave rise to the 14 T cell receptor beta chains below, sequenced in a study of blood T cell repertoires in COVID-19. The assay was immunoSEQ multiplex PCR, and TCRdb's table has in-frame clones only and misses some. Counted here are about 240,000 clones, roughly 76% occurring once; the ten biggest clones make up 6% to 8%. Sample: peripheral blood. Source of these receptors: a woman over 75 with COVID-19, enrolled during active disease.

Comments on this clone: This sample includes further DNA sequences coding for the same CDR3. The chain uses TRBV7-2 and TRBJ1-2; no reliable D call. The CDR3 is made up of 15 amino acids. Trimming removed 5 bases at V and 3 bases at J, with 16 bases between. Germline loops: CDR1 SGHTA, CDR2 FQGNSA. CDR3 nucleotides: TGTGCCAGCAGCCCCCACGGGCCGGGATACTATGGCTACACCTTC. Its translation: CASSPHGPGYYGYTF.

In its sample, this clone was seen once. CDR3 residues: CASSSGASSTDTQYF. CDR3 DNA: TGTGCCAGCAGCTCAGGGGCCTCGAGCACAGATACGCAGTATTTT. The chain uses TRBV13 and TRBJ2-3, with D possibly matching TRBD1 (6 bases). CDR1 PRHDT and CDR2 FYEKMQ come from the germline V gene (reference sequence). This CDR3 is 15 amino acids long. With 4 bases removed from V and 0 bases from J, the gap between germline ends came to 11 bases.

V is TRBV28 and J is TRBJ2-7; D is ambiguous. The V end was cut by 7 bases, the J end by 0 bases, with 7 bases between. The germline V gene encodes CDR1 MDHEN and CDR2 SYDVKM. The length of the CDR3 is 12 residues. For the CDR3, the DNA is TGTGCCAGCACGGGTAACTCCTACGAGCAGTACTTC. This sequence encodes CASTGNSYEQYF.

The CDR3 here is CASSFQRASNEQFF. The CDR3, as DNA: TGTGCCAGCAGCTTCCAGCGGGCCTCTAATGAGCAGTTCTTC. The gene calls are TRBV11-2 and TRBJ2-1; weak D call: TRBD2 (6 bases). CDR3 length: 14 residues. From germline, CDR1 is SGHAT and CDR2 FQNNGV. V was clipped by 3 bases and J by 7 bases, with 13 bases between them.

This clone has just a few counts. CDR3 coding DNA: TGTGCCAGCAGCCAAGTGCTAGCGGGGGACGGATCCTACGAGCAGTACTTC. Translating it yields CASSQVLAGDGSYEQYF. The chain joins TRBV4-2 to TRBJ2-7; 10 bases fit TRBD2. The germline V gene has CDR1 LGHNA and CDR2 YNFKEQ. CDR3 length: 17 residues. With 1 base clipped from V and 1 base from J, the junction kept 7 bases outside the gene matches.

The sample holds one count of this clone. V and J are TRBV2 and TRBJ2-2; the match to TRBD2 covers 7 bases. CDR1 SNHLY and CDR2 FYNNEI come from the germline V gene. With V trimmed by 6 bases and J by 6 bases, 13 bases remained unmatched. The CDR3 loop spans 16 amino acids. The CDR3 protein is CASSLRSPREAGELFF. CDR3 bases: TGTGCCAGCAGCCTTAGAAGTCCACGGGAGGCCGGGGAGCTGTTTTTT.

The V and J genes are TRBV25-1 and TRBJ1-2, with unresolved D. Germline values: CDR1 MGHDK, CDR2 SYGVNS. With 4 bases removed from V and 4 bases from J, the gap between germline ends came to 16 bases. This CDR3 is built from 15 residues. CDR3 coding DNA: TGTGCCAGCAGTGCCAGCGGTGCCACGGGCTATGGCTACACCTTC. As protein: CASSASGATGYGYTF.

The rearrangement links TRBV19 to TRBJ2-2; possible D gene TRBD2, 6 bases. Germline V lookup: CDR1 LNHDA, CDR2 SQIVND (reference sequence). Trimming shortened V by 9 bases and J by 4 bases, and 15 bases separated the two germline ends. This CDR3 region has 14 residues. CDR3 sequence reads: CASLRAEGTGELFF. The CDR3 DNA sequence: TGTGCCAGCCTTCGAGCGGAGGGCACCGGGGAGCTGTTTTTT. Full variable domain (missing parts from reference TRBV19 and TRBJ2-2): DGGITQSPKYLFRKEGQNVTLSCEQNLNHDAMYWYRQDPGQGLRLIYYSQIVNDFQKGDIAEGYSVSREKKESFPLTVTSAQKNPTAFYLCASLRAEGTGELFFGEGSRLTVL.

The sample holds a few counts of this clone. The rearrangement joins TRBV7-9 to TRBJ1-5, with D possibly matching TRBD1 (5 bases). The CDR3 has 14 amino acids. V dropped 5 bases and J dropped 3 bases, with 11 bases sitting between them. Germline CDR1 and CDR2: SEHNR and FQNEAQ (reference sequence). The CDR3 DNA reads TGTGCCAGCAGCCGAGACAGTTCCAATCAGCCCCAGCATTTT. Translated, it gives CASSRDSSNQPQHF.

The V call is TRBV7-2, the J call TRBJ1-5; tentative D call: TRBD1 (5 bases). CDR1 is SGHTA and CDR2 is FQGNSA in the germline V gene. There are 17 residues in the CDR3. V lost 1 base to trimming and J lost 0 bases, with 13 bases between them. The CDR3 nucleotides read TGTGCCAGCAGCTTAGTGGGAGGGACCAATAGCAATCAGCCCCAGCATTTT. It translates to CASSLVGGTNSNQPQHF.

The rearrangement joins TRBV5-4 to TRBJ1-1; D not certain. The germline V gene has CDR1 SGHNT and CDR2 YYREEE (reference sequence). Trimming removed 4 bases from V and 1 base from J, with 8 bases in between. The CDR3 runs to 13 residues. This CDR3 reads CASSVDSNTEAFF. CDR3 sequence (DNA): TGTGCCAGCAGCGTGGACTCGAACACTGAAGCTTTCTTT. Complete variable domain (other parts from reference TRBV5-4 and TRBJ1-1): ETGVTQSPTHLIKTRGQQVTLRCSSQSGHNTVSWYQQALGQGPQFIFQYYREEENGRGNFPPRFSGLQFPNYSSELNVNALELDDSALYLCASSVDSNTEAFFGQGTRLTVV.

V usage is TRBV6-5 and J usage is TRBJ2-1; a possible D gene is TRBD2 (6 bases). Trimming pared 5 bases from V and 0 bases from J, leaving 11 bases between. There are 15 residues in the CDR3. CDR1 is MNHEY, CDR2 SVGAGI, per germline. The CDR3: CASSRDFSSYNEQFF. The CDR3 DNA reads as TGTGCCAGCAGTCGGGACTTTAGCTCCTACAATGAGCAGTTCTTC.

The CDR3 region has the DNA TGTGCCAGCAGTCGCGACAGCACTAACTATGGCTACACCTTC. Translation: CASSRDSTNYGYTF. The chain uses TRBV6-2 or TRBV6-3 and TRBJ1-2; a weak D match, TRBD1 (5 bases). Trimming took 5 bases from V and 0 from J, leaving 10 bases between them. The CDR3 covers 14 residues. Germline V lookup: CDR1 MNHEY, CDR2 SVGEGT.

The genes are TRBV19 and TRBJ1-2; 9 positions match TRBD1. The V and J ends lost 6 bases and 8 bases, in that order; junction bases with no gene match: 13. CDR1 LNHDA and CDR2 SQIVND come from the germline V gene (reference sequence). This CDR3 has 15 residues. DNA for the CDR3: TGTGCCAGTAGCACCATTCGGACAGGGGATAGGGGCTACACCTTC. Amino acid sequence: CASSTIRTGDRGYTF.